These T cell receptor beta chains were read from a single sample in a study of cytomegalovirus exposure and HLA in healthy donors. Data came from immunoSEQ multiplex PCR; TCRdb stores just in-frame clones and leaves some out. Counted here are approximately 160,000 clones, about 77% occurring once; the ten biggest clones make up roughly 7.3%. Sequenced material: PBMCs. These receptors were taken from a male donor in good health and CMV-seropositive. CDR3s include the opening cysteine and the closing phenylalanine or tryptophan. Fields, in order: D gene, J gene, V gene, clone size, CDR3 protein, CDR3 DNA. A D gene is named only where the DNA matches it firmly. Some rows have no size entry. The others give once, few or many, or a class for an expanded clone.

D gene: TRBD2
J gene: TRBJ2-7
V gene: TRBV4-2
clone size: -
CDR3 protein: CASSHDGAGGAYEQYF
CDR3 DNA: TGTGCCAGCAGCCATGATGGAGCGGGGGGGGCCTACGAGCAGTACTTC

D gene: -
J gene: TRBJ1-1
V gene: TRBV27
clone size: -
CDR3 protein: CASSSQFRQQNTEAFF
CDR3 DNA: TGTGCCAGCAGTTCCCAATTCCGACAGCAGAACACTGAAGCTTTCTTT

D gene: TRBD1
J gene: TRBJ2-7
V gene: TRBV5-1
clone size: -
CDR3 protein: CASSWTGDPYEQYF
CDR3 DNA: TGCGCCAGCAGCTGGACAGGAGACCCTTACGAGCAGTACTTC

D gene: TRBD1
J gene: TRBJ1-2
V gene: TRBV15
clone size: once
CDR3 protein: CATSRGGDRNMNGYTF
CDR3 DNA: TGTGCCACCAGCAGAGGGGGGGACAGGAATATGAATGGCTACACCTTC

D gene: -
J gene: TRBJ1-2
V gene: TRBV18
clone size: few
CDR3 protein: CASSPRPPETGGYGYTF
CDR3 DNA: TGTGCCAGCTCACCACGCCCCCCCGAAACGGGGGGCTATGGCTACACCTTC

D gene: -
J gene: TRBJ1-1
V gene: TRBV11-2
clone size: -
CDR3 protein: CASSLGSLAYTEAFF
CDR3 DNA: TGTGCCAGCAGCTTAGGCAGCCTAGCCTACACTGAAGCTTTCTTT

D gene: TRBD1
J gene: TRBJ1-3
V gene: TRBV5-4
clone size: -
CDR3 protein: CASSDRGDGNTIYF
CDR3 DNA: TGTGCCAGCAGCGACAGGGGAGATGGAAACACCATATATTTT

D gene: -
J gene: TRBJ1-1
V gene: TRBV30
clone size: -
CDR3 protein: CAWTLNGAEVYTEAFF
CDR3 DNA: TGTGCCTGGACCCTTAATGGGGCTGAGGTTTACACTGAAGCTTTCTTT

D gene: -
J gene: TRBJ1-4
V gene: TRBV29-1
clone size: -
CDR3 protein: CSVEGPVPGKLFF
CDR3 DNA: TGCAGCGTTGAAGGTCCAGTCCCCGGGAAACTGTTTTTT

D gene: -
J gene: TRBJ1-4
V gene: TRBV7-9
clone size: -
CDR3 protein: CASSLAGPTNEKLFF
CDR3 DNA: TGTGCCAGCAGCTTAGCGGGGCCAACTAATGAAAAACTGTTTTTT

D gene: TRBD1
J gene: TRBJ1-1
V gene: TRBV19
clone size: -
CDR3 protein: CASSAGTGGTEAFF
CDR3 DNA: TGTGCCAGTAGTGCGGGGACAGGGGGCACTGAAGCTTTCTTT

D gene: TRBD1
J gene: TRBJ1-5
V gene: TRBV19
clone size: -
CDR3 protein: CASSARRGRNQPQHF
CDR3 DNA: TGTGCCAGTAGTGCCCGCAGGGGGCGGAATCAGCCCCAGCATTTT

D gene: -
J gene: TRBJ1-4
V gene: TRBV7-6
clone size: -
CDR3 protein: CASSSVPGNEKLFF
CDR3 DNA: TGTGCCAGCAGCTCGGTCCCGGGTAATGAAAAACTGTTTTTT

D gene: TRBD1
J gene: TRBJ2-5
V gene: TRBV5-1
clone size: once
CDR3 protein: CASSFWGTVVRETQYF
CDR3 DNA: TGCGCCAGCAGCTTCTGGGGGACAGTTGTGCGGGAGACCCAGTACTTC

D gene: TRBD1
J gene: TRBJ2-5
V gene: TRBV9
clone size: -
CDR3 protein: CASSVGQGAQYF
CDR3 DNA: TGTGCCAGCAGCGTGGGACAGGGAGCCCAGTACTTC

D gene: TRBD1
J gene: TRBJ2-7
V gene: TRBV2
clone size: -
CDR3 protein: CASSPDRGEQYF
CDR3 DNA: TGTGCCAGCAGTCCCGACAGGGGCGAGCAGTACTTC

D gene: -
J gene: TRBJ1-2
V gene: TRBV5-1
clone size: -
CDR3 protein: CASSLMAGVQGGGYTF
CDR3 DNA: TGCGCCAGCAGCTTGATGGCGGGGGTACAGGGCGGTGGCTACACCTTC

D gene: -
J gene: TRBJ1-3
V gene: TRBV7-2
clone size: -
CDR3 protein: CASSPPVGGRSGNTIYF
CDR3 DNA: TGTGCCAGCAGCCCCCCCGTTGGGGGGAGGTCTGGAAACACCATATATTTT

D gene: TRBD2
J gene: TRBJ2-1
V gene: TRBV9
clone size: once
CDR3 protein: CASSAGTSGGLYNEQFF
CDR3 DNA: TGTGCCAGCAGCGCCGGGACTAGCGGGGGGCTATACAATGAGCAGTTCTTC

D gene: TRBD2
J gene: TRBJ2-3
V gene: TRBV9
clone size: -
CDR3 protein: CASSPRTVSGGPDTQYF
CDR3 DNA: TGTGCCAGCAGTCCCAGGACGGTAAGCGGGGGGCCAGATACGCAGTATTTT

D gene: -
J gene: TRBJ2-3
V gene: TRBV5-4
clone size: few
CDR3 protein: CASSPRLGTDTQYF
CDR3 DNA: TGTGCCAGCAGCCCCCGACTAGGCACAGATACGCAGTATTTT

D gene: -
J gene: TRBJ1-1
V gene: TRBV6-1
clone size: -
CDR3 protein: CASSEGQNTEAFF
CDR3 DNA: TGTGCCAGCAGTGAGGGACAGAACACTGAAGCTTTCTTT

D gene: -
J gene: TRBJ2-7
V gene: TRBV7-6
clone size: -
CDR3 protein: CASSLARSGRSYEQYF
CDR3 DNA: TGTGCCAGCAGCTTAGCGCGGTCAGGGCGCTCCTACGAGCAGTACTTC

D gene: -
J gene: TRBJ1-1
V gene: TRBV7-3
clone size: -
CDR3 protein: CASNIPGENTEAFF
CDR3 DNA: TGTGCCAGCAATATTCCGGGGGAGAACACTGAAGCTTTCTTT

D gene: -
J gene: TRBJ1-1
V gene: TRBV6-6
clone size: few
CDR3 protein: CASTFRGSGENTEAFF
CDR3 DNA: TGTGCCAGCACCTTCCGGGGGTCCGGAGAGAACACTGAAGCTTTCTTT

D gene: -
J gene: TRBJ1-1
V gene: TRBV2
clone size: -
CDR3 protein: CASRAGQMNTEAFF
CDR3 DNA: TGTGCCAGCAGAGCGGGACAAATGAACACTGAAGCTTTCTTT

D gene: -
J gene: TRBJ2-7
V gene: TRBV7-9
clone size: -
CDR3 protein: CASSPRGRNSYEQYF
CDR3 DNA: TGTGCCAGCAGCCCGCGGGGACGAAACTCCTACGAGCAGTACTTC

D gene: -
J gene: TRBJ1-4
V gene: TRBV18
clone size: -
CDR3 protein: CASSKNRAQDNEKLFF
CDR3 DNA: TGTGCCAGCTCAAAGAACAGGGCCCAGGACAATGAAAAACTGTTTTTT

D gene: TRBD1
J gene: TRBJ2-5
V gene: TRBV5-4
clone size: -
CDR3 protein: CASSSSGTGETQYF
CDR3 DNA: TGTGCCAGCAGCTCCTCCGGGACAGGAGAGACCCAGTACTTC

D gene: -
J gene: TRBJ2-2
V gene: TRBV7-6
clone size: -
CDR3 protein: CASNTRYSGELFF
CDR3 DNA: TGTGCCAGTAACACTAGATACTCCGGGGAGCTGTTTTTT

D gene: TRBD2
J gene: TRBJ2-7
V gene: TRBV11-2
clone size: -
CDR3 protein: CASSLRLATTYEQYF
CDR3 DNA: TGTGCCAGCAGCTTACGACTAGCGACAACCTACGAGCAGTACTTC

D gene: -
J gene: TRBJ1-5
V gene: TRBV15
clone size: -
CDR3 protein: CATSSDYGPINQPQHF
CDR3 DNA: TGTGCCACCAGCAGCGACTATGGACCGATCAATCAGCCCCAGCATTTT

D gene: TRBD2
J gene: TRBJ2-1
V gene: TRBV7-2
clone size: -
CDR3 protein: CASSHLAGGGYNEQFF
CDR3 DNA: TGCGCCAGCAGCCATTTAGCGGGGGGGGGATACAATGAGCAGTTCTTC

D gene: -
J gene: TRBJ2-2
V gene: TRBV5-6
clone size: -
CDR3 protein: CASSFNMNTGELFF
CDR3 DNA: TGTGCCAGCAGCTTCAACATGAACACCGGGGAGCTGTTTTTT

D gene: -
J gene: TRBJ1-5
V gene: TRBV5-6
clone size: few
CDR3 protein: CASSSRGFNQPQHF
CDR3 DNA: TGTGCCAGCAGCTCTCGGGGTTTCAATCAGCCCCAGCATTTT

D gene: -
J gene: TRBJ2-7
V gene: TRBV5-1
clone size: -
CDR3 protein: CASRDGGKDEQYF
CDR3 DNA: TGCGCCAGCAGGGATGGGGGGAAGGACGAGCAGTACTTC